This T cell receptor (beta chain) was profiled in a study of spatial heterogeneity in lung cancer. The time point denotes: sample taken at primary tumor resection. Without sorting, whole RNA was sequenced from tumor, nontumor lung or frozen PBMC. TCRdb re-derived calls from the 5' RACE reads in MiXCR, one entry per CDR3 protein. The table records tens of thousands of distinct CDR3 sequences, 4.6% of them present only once. The CDR3 has 14 amino acids. V gave up 3 bases and J gave up 4 bases; unmatched junction bases: 1. CDR1 is SGDLS and CDR2 is YYNGEE in the germline V gene. This clonotype showed up many times.

This clonotype was obtained from a male donor with early-stage non-small cell lung cancer. The chain has TRBV9 and TRBJ2-3; 11 bases are shared with TRBD1. The input for sequencing was PBMCs, taken at surgery. In DNA form, the CDR3 reads TGTGCCAGCAGCGGGGACAGGGGGGCAGATACGCAGTATTTT. Protein sequence: CASSGDRGADTQYF. Combining the CDR3 with reference TRBV9 and TRBJ2-3 gives the whole variable domain DSGVTQTPKHLITATGQRVTLRCSPRSGDLSVYWYQQSLDQGLQFLIQYYNGEERAKGNILERFSAQQFPDLHSELNLSSLELGDSALYFCASSGDRGADTQYFGPGTRLTVL.